Shown below are 15 T cell receptor beta chains from a single sample sequenced in a study of blood T cell repertoires in COVID-19. TCRdb's copy holds only in-frame clones and misses some; the assay was immunoSEQ multiplex PCR. Of under 130,000 clones listed, more than 75% are singletons. The sample consisted of peripheral blood. These receptors came from a human donor in a cohort sampled during active COVID-19.

V gene TRBV18 combines with J gene TRBJ1-5; 12 bases are a match to TRBD1. The germline V gene has CDR1 KGHSH and CDR2 LQKENI. This CDR3 comprises 18 residues. The trim removed 2 bases at V and 1 base at J, leaving 6 bases unmatched. In nucleotides, the CDR3 is TGTGCCAGCTCACCATACGGGACAGGGGGCGCGAGCAATCAGCCCCAGCATTTT. The encoded protein is CASSPYGTGGASNQPQHF.

This clone was picked up one time. The CDR3 is CASSGGLIQETQYF. In DNA, the CDR3 is TGTGCCAGCAGCGGAGGCCTTATCCAAGAGACCCAGTACTTC. The chain has TRBV9 and TRBJ2-5; D is ambiguous. Trimming pared 3 bases from V and 1 base from J, leaving 10 bases between. Per germline, CDR1 SGDLS and CDR2 YYNGEE. This CDR3 has 14 amino acids.

A few counts support this clone. The rearrangement uses TRBV12-3 or TRBV12-4 and TRBJ2-1, with 7 bases matching TRBD1. This CDR3 spans 13 amino acids. With 7 bases clipped from V and 5 bases from J, the junction kept 5 bases outside the gene matches. CDR3 DNA sequence: TGTGCCAGCAAAATGGGACAGCACAATGAGCAGTTCTTC. This gives the protein CASKMGQHNEQFF.

The CDR3 is CASSWAQGASYEQYF. CDR3 bases: TGTGCCAGCAGTTGGGCCCAGGGGGCTTCTTACGAGCAGTACTTC. This chain uses TRBV6-2 or TRBV6-3 with TRBJ2-7; 8 nucleotides agree with TRBD1. CDR3 length equals 15 residues. The germline V gene encodes CDR1 MNHEY and CDR2 SVGEGT. V lost 4 bases and J lost 4; bases outside the gene matches: 9.

In DNA, the CDR3 is TGTGCCAGCAGCTTAAACGGGGGTAACACTGAAGCTTTCTTT. Translating it yields CASSLNGGNTEAFF. The chain links TRBV11-3 to TRBJ1-1; a weak D match, TRBD1 (5 bases). The V and J ends lost 2 bases and 2 bases respectively, with 9 bases between them. Per germline, CDR1 SGHNT and CDR2 YENEEA. The CDR3 totals 14 residues.

This chain connects TRBV11-2 to TRBJ2-7; unclear D gene. CDR1 SGHAT and CDR2 FQNNGV come from the germline V gene. The CDR3 is 11 amino acids. The V gene lost 4 bases and the J gene lost 4 bases, with 5 bases spanning the gap. The CDR3 is CASSSEYEQYF. Written as DNA, the CDR3 is TGTGCCAGCAGCTCCGAGTACGAGCAGTACTTC.

The V call is TRBV5-1, the J call TRBJ2-1; D is unclear. CDR1 SGHRS and CDR2 YFSETQ come from the germline V gene. The ends were cut back, 0 bases at V and 0 bases at J, with 10 bases in the middle. CDR3 length: 16 residues. CDR3 region: CASSLEFSVSYNEQFF. The CDR3 coding sequence is TGCGCCAGCAGCTTGGAATTCTCGGTCTCCTACAATGAGCAGTTCTTC.

The gene calls are TRBV5-4 and TRBJ2-5; 13 bases agree with TRBD2. The CDR3 length is 16 residues. With 6 bases clipped from V and 2 bases from J, the junction kept 7 bases outside the gene matches. The germline V gene has CDR1 SGHNT and CDR2 YYREEE (reference sequence). The CDR3 region is CASTFRLAGGQETQYF. The CDR3 nucleotides read TGTGCCAGCACCTTCCGACTAGCGGGGGGTCAAGAGACCCAGTACTTC.

This clone was counted once. The J gene is TRBJ2-5, the V gene TRBV5-1; D not resolved. Per the germline V gene, CDR1 is SGHRS and CDR2 is YFSETQ. Trimming removed 3 bases at V and 1 base at J, with 13 bases between. There are 15 residues in the CDR3. The CDR3 loop reads CASSSAVGIQETQYF. The CDR3 bases are TGCGCCAGCAGCTCCGCCGTGGGCATCCAAGAGACCCAGTACTTC. The full variable domain, completed using reference TRBV5-1 and TRBJ2-5, is KAGVTQTPRYLIKTRGQQVTLSCSPISGHRSVSWYQQTPGQGLQFLFEYFSETQRNKGNFPGRFSGRQFSNSRSEMNVSTLELGDSALYLCASSSAVGIQETQYFGPGTRLLVL.

The chain employs TRBV29-1 and TRBJ1-4, with a tentative D call TRBD1 (5 bases). Per the germline V gene, CDR1 is SQVTM and CDR2 is ANQGSEA. V dropped 2 bases and J dropped 3 bases, with 13 bases sitting between them. This CDR3 is built from 15 residues. CDR3 region: CSVEILGQPNEKLFF. The CDR3 DNA is TGCAGCGTTGAAATATTGGGGCAGCCTAATGAAAAACTGTTTTTT.

CDR3 coding DNA: TGTGCCAGCAGCCTGGGACACTACGAGCAGTACTTC. Its protein product is CASSLGHYEQYF. The chain joins TRBV6-2 or TRBV6-3 to TRBJ2-7; the D gene is possibly TRBD1 (6 bases). Germline CDR1 is MNHEY and CDR2 is SVGEGT. CDR3 length equals 12 residues. Trimming removed 6 bases from V and 3 bases from J, with 9 bases in between.

The V gene is TRBV9, the J gene TRBJ1-4, with TRBD1 matching 7 bases. Per the germline V gene, CDR1 is SGDLS and CDR2 is YYNGEE. There are 14 residues in the CDR3. Trimming took 0 bases from V and 8 from J; bases not matched to a gene: 4. CDR3 nucleotide sequence: TGTGCCAGCAGCGTAGGACAGGGAGGCGAAAAACTGTTTTTT. Translation: CASSVGQGGEKLFF.

V is TRBV10-2 and J is TRBJ2-7; D perhaps matches TRBD2 (5 bases). The V gene lost 4 bases and the J gene lost 7 bases, with 11 bases spanning the gap. The CDR3 runs 12 residues. CDR1 and CDR2 (germline): WSHSY, SAAADI. The CDR3 DNA reads TGCGCCAGCAGTGCAGTCCGAGGGGAGCAGTACTTC. This sequence encodes CASSAVRGEQYF.

V gene TRBV2 combines with J gene TRBJ2-3, with 9 bases matching TRBD2. Per the germline V gene, CDR1 is SNHLY and CDR2 is FYNNEI. The V and J ends lost 4 bases and 0 bases, in that order; junction bases with no gene match: 5. The CDR3 sequence is 16 residues long. The CDR3 reads CASSGGLAPSTDTQYF. CDR3 sequence (DNA): TGTGCCAGCAGTGGGGGACTAGCCCCCAGCACAGATACGCAGTATTTT.

A few counts support this clone. The V call is TRBV9, the J call TRBJ1-2; 11 bases map to TRBD1. The CDR3 totals 14 residues. V shed 3 bases and J 8 bases; nucleotides not matched to a gene: 6. Per the germline V gene, CDR1 is SGDLS and CDR2 is YYNGEE. CDR3 amino acids: CASSAGTGGWGYTF. The CDR3 nucleotides are TGTGCCAGCAGCGCCGGGACAGGGGGTTGGGGCTACACCTTC.